Here is one T cell receptor beta chain with its context. Antigen: not known. PCR primers comprised 60 Vbeta and 13 Jbeta primers. Sequencing was performed with immunoSEQ multiplex PCR; in TCRdb, only in-frame clones are kept and a portion is missing. Among approximately 170,000 clones listed, 68% were seen once. The sample originates from a study of cytomegalovirus exposure and HLA in healthy donors. Study results and limitations: Later work showed greater clonal expansion in HLA-associated TCR beta chains than in equally common others. Trimming of TCR beta V- and J-genes showed a link, identified in a later analysis, to a missense DCLRE1C variant. There were some V segments, including TRBV6-2 and TRBV6-3, excluded as indistinguishable. The study recorded more than 150 TCR beta chains that were cytomegalovirus-associated.

V shed 6 bases, J shed 5 bases, and the junction held 8 bases outside the gene matches. The CDR3 consists of 15 residues. Germline-derived CDR1 and CDR2 are SSHAT and FNYEAQ (reference sequence). The receptor comes from a man between 45 and 60 years old in good health and CMV-seronegative. V gene TRBV7-7 combines with J gene TRBJ2-5; 11 nucleotides align to TRBD2. Sequencing input: PBMCs. In DNA, the CDR3 is TGTGCCAGCAGTCCCGGGACTAGCGGTGGGGAGACCCAGTACTTC. Encoded protein: CASSPGTSGGETQYF.